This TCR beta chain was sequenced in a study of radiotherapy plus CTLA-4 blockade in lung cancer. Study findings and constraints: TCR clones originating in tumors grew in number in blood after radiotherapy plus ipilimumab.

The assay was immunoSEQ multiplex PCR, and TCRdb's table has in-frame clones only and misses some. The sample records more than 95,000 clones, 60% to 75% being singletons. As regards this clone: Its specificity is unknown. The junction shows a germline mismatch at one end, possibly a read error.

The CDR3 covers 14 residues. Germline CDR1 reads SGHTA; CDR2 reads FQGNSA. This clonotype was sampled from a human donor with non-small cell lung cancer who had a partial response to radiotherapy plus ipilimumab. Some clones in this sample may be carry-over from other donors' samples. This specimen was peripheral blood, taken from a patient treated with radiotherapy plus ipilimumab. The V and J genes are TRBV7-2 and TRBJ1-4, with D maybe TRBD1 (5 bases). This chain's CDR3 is CASSVAATDEKLFF. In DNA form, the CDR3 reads TGTGCCAGCAGCGTAGCAGCGACAGATGAAAAACTGTTTTTT. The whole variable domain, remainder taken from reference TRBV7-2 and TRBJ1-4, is GAGVSQSPSNKVTEKGKDVELRCDPISGHTALYWYRQSLGQGLEFLIYFQGNSAPDKSGLPSDRFSAERTGGSVSTLTIQRTQQEDSAVYLCASSVAATDEKLFFGSGTQLSVL.